One T cell receptor (beta chain) is described in this entry. Its antigen is still unknown. The source of the sample is a study of CD8+CD57+ T cells in acquired aplastic anemia. Background on the study: Sorting CD4+ and CD8+ cells gave DNA averaging around 3 ug. Study-level findings and limits: Significant differences in CD8+ Simpson's diversity were not observed between patients and controls. It was found that roughly 31 CD8+ CDR3 sequences were shared between patients and controls.

Germline V gene data show CDR1 as DFQATT and CDR2 as SNEGSKA (reference sequence). The length of the CDR3 is 17 residues. Trimming at V came to 6 bases and at J to 0 bases, leaving 14 bases not matched to a gene. Profiling that covered TCR beta VDJ and CDR3 relied on genomic DNA as its template. TCRdb re-called the reads through MiXCR, storing one row per CDR3 protein. The table has approximately 270,000 distinct CDR3 sequences, roughly half seen once. The V gene is TRBV20-1, the J gene TRBJ2-4; 7 nucleotides agree with TRBD2. This TCR was recovered from a human donor with severe aplastic anemia or a healthy control (not recorded which). The sequencing sample was made of sorted CD4+, CD8+, or CD8+CD57+ T cells (not recorded which) from PBMCs. DNA of the CDR3: TGCAGTGCAAAGGAGGTAATAGCGGGTCTAGCCAAAAACATTCAGTACTTC. It translates to CSAKEVIAGLAKNIQYF.